The source of this TCR beta chain is a study of T cells in tuberculosis. Stated time point: new active TB diagnosis, blood taken before or within 7 days of starting treatment. The method was immunoSEQ multiplex PCR; TCRdb's version includes in-frame clones alone and lacks a portion of them. The data show roughly 30,000 clones, more than 70% seen once. CDR1 and CDR2 from the germline V gene are MDHEN and SYDVKM. V was shortened by 1 base and J by 0 bases, with 13 bases between the two germline ends. The CDR3 sequence is 16 residues long. The chain carries TRBV28 and TRBJ2-7; a weak D match, TRBD2 (6 bases). Sequenced here: PBMCs, sampled at tuberculosis diagnosis. This clonotype originated in an adult with tuberculosis. CDR3 sequence (DNA): TGTGCCAGCAGTTTATCGGACGCCGGGGGCTCCTACGAGCAGTACTTC. Its protein product is CASSLSDAGGSYEQYF.